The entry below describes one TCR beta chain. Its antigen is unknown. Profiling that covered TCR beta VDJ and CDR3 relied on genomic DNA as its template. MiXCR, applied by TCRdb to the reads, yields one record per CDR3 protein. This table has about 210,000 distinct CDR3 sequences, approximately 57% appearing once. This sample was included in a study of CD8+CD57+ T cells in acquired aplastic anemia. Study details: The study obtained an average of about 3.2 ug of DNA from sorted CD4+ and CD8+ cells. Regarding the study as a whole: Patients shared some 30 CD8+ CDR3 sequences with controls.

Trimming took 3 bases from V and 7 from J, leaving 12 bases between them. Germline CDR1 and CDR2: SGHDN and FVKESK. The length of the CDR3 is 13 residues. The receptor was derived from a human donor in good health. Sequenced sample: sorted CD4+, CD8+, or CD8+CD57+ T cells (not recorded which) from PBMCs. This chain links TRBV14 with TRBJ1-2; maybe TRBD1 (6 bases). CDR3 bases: TGTGCCAGCAGCCACCTGGAGACAGGTGGCTACACCTTC. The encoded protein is CASSHLETGGYTF.